What follows is one T cell receptor (beta chain) and its context. Its specificity is not known. Primers: 60 Vbeta forward and 13 Jbeta reverse. The assay was immunoSEQ multiplex PCR, and TCRdb's table has in-frame clones only and misses some. The sample has approximately 100,000 clones; roughly 76% are singletons. This record belongs to a study of cytomegalovirus exposure and HLA in healthy donors. Notes on the study in general: Presence/absence analyses rested on an assumption that sequencing depth was roughly uniform across donors. Sequencing likely caused a cluster of highly shared sequence variants.

The TCR sequence derives from a man in his forties or fifties in good health and CMV-seronegative. The sample taken for sequencing was PBMCs.

The CDR3 DNA sequence: TGTGCCAGCAGTGAATTTGGCAGCTCTGGGGCCAACGTCCTGACTTTC. Translating gives CASSEFGSSGANVLTF. V gene TRBV6-1 combines with J gene TRBJ2-6; no clear D gene. The germline V gene encodes CDR1 MNHNS and CDR2 SASEGT. V was trimmed by 2 bases and J by 0 bases, leaving 8 bases between them. The CDR3 loop spans 16 amino acids.